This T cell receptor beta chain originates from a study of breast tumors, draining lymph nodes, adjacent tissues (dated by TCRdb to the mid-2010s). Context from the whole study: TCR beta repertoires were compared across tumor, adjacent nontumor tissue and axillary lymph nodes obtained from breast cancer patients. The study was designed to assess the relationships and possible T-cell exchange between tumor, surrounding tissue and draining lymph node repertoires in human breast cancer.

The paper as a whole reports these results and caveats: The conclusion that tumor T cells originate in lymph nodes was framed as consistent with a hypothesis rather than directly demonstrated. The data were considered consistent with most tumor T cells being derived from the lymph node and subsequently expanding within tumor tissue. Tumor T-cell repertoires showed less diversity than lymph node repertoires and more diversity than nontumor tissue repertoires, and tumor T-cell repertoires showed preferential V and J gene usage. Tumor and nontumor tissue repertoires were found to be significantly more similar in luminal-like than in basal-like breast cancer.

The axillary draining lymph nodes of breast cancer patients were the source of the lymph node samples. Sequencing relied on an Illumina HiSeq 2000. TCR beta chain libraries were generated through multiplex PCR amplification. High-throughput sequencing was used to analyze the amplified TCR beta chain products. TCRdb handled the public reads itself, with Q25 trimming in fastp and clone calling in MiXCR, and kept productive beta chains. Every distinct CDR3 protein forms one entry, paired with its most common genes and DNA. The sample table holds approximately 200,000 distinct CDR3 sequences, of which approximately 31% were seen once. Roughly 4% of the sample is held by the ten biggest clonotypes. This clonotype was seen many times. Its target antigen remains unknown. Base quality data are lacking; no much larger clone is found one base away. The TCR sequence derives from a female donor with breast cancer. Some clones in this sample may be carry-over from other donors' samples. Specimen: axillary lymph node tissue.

Read as DNA, the sequence is TGTGCCAGCAGTAAGCCGGCCCTTCCGGGCTACACCTTC. This codes for CASSKPALPGYTF. This chain joins TRBV6-6 to TRBJ1-2; a confident D gene designation cannot be given. Cut back by 5 bases and 8 bases, the V and J ends lie 15 bases apart. The cysteine opens and the phenylalanine closes a CDR3 of 13 amino acids. Here the CDR3 DNA is all that survives: 39 bases in frame from base 1. The germline V gene encodes CDR1 MNHNY and CDR2 SVGAGI (reference sequence).